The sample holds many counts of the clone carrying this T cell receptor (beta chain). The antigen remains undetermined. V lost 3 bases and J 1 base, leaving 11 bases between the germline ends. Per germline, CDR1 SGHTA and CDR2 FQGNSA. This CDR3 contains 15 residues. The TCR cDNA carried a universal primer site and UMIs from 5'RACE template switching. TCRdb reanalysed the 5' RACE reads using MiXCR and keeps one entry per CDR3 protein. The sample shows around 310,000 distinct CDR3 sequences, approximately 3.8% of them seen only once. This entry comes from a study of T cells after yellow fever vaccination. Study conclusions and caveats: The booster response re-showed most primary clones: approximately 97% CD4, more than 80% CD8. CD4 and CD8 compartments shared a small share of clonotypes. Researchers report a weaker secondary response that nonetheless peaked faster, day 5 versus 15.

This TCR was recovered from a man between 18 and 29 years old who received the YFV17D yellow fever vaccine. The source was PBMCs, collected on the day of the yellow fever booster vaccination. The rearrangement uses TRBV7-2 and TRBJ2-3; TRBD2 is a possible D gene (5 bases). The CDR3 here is CASSFEGEGTDTQYF. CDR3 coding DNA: TGTGCCAGCAGCTTTGAGGGAGAAGGCACAGATACGCAGTATTTT.